This T cell receptor beta chain was identified during a study of T cells after yellow fever vaccination. This clonotype was seen repeatedly, ten times or more. The 5'RACE template-switching step produced TCR cDNA and added a universal primer site and UMIs. TCRdb analysed the 5' RACE reads with MiXCR anew, one entry per CDR3 protein. The sample contains 300,000 to 450,000 distinct CDR3 sequences, around 6.4% of which appear only once. V was clipped by 4 bases and J by 4 bases, with 8 bases between them. This CDR3 has 13 amino acids. CDR1 is MNHEY, CDR2 SVGAGI, per germline. This receptor was identified in a man aged 25 to 45 who received the YFV17D yellow fever vaccine. The V and J genes are TRBV6-5 and TRBJ2-1, with no clear D. Sequencing used PBMCs, obtained 5 days after the yellow fever booster vaccination. The CDR3 sequence: CASSSPGYNEQFF. In DNA, the CDR3 is TGTGCCAGCAGTTCGCCAGGATACAATGAGCAGTTCTTC.